This entry lists 29 T cell receptor beta chains sequenced from one sample in a study of CD8 T cells in Susac syndrome. Random-hexamer reverse transcription was applied to roughly 0.5 to 1 ug RNA. One entry per CDR3 protein results from TCRdb running MiXCR on the immunoSEQ multiplex PCR reads. The sample shows 150,000 to 200,000 distinct CDR3 sequences, 85% to 95% of them seen only once. Source material: CD4+ T cells from PBMCs. These receptors originate from a human donor with Susac syndrome.

This chain uses TRBV5-6 with TRBJ2-1; 7 bases map to TRBD2. This CDR3 is 17 amino acids long. The V gene's germline CDR1 is SGHDT and CDR2 YYEEEE. The V gene end was trimmed by 0 bases and the J gene end by 0 bases; junction bases not matched to a gene: 6. The CDR3 nucleotides read TGTGCCAGCAGCTTGGGTCTCGGGGGGAGCTCCTACAATGAGCAGTTCTTC. Translated: CASSLGLGGSSYNEQFF. The whole variable domain, filled in from reference TRBV5-6 and TRBJ2-1, reads DAGVTQSPTHLIKTRGQQVTLRCSPKSGHDTVSWYQQALGQGPQFIFQYYEEEERQRGNFPDRFSGHQFPNYSSELNVNALLLGDSALYLCASSLGLGGSSYNEQFFGPGTRLTVL.

The rearrangement joins TRBV30 to TRBJ2-1; possibly TRBD2 for D (5 bases). Germline V gene data show CDR1 as GTSNPN and CDR2 as SVGIG (reference sequence). The CDR3 has 14 residues. The germline V and J ends were trimmed by 0 bases and 1 base, with 7 bases remaining between them. The chain's CDR3 is CAWSVGGSYNEQFF. The CDR3 coding sequence is TGTGCCTGGAGTGTAGGCGGGTCCTACAATGAGCAGTTCTTC. The variable domain in full, completed from reference TRBV30 and TRBJ2-1, reads SQTIHQWPATLVQPVGSPLSLECTVEGTSNPNLYWYRQAAGRGLQLLFYSVGIGQISSEVPQNLSASRPQDRQFILSSKKLLLSDSGFYLCAWSVGGSYNEQFFGPGTRLTVL.

The chain recombines TRBV11-2 with TRBJ2-1; D possibly matches TRBD1 or TRBD2 (6 bases each). V shed 1 base and J shed 0 bases, with 10 bases lying between them. The germline gives CDR1 SGHAT, CDR2 FQNNGV. This CDR3 spans 16 amino acids. CDR3 nucleotide sequence: TGTGCCAGCAGCTTAGGGGGGGCCGCCTCCTACAATGAGCAGTTCTTC. It codes for CASSLGGAASYNEQFF. The whole variable domain, filled in from reference TRBV11-2 and TRBJ2-1, reads EAGVAQSPRYKIIEKRQSVAFWCNPISGHATLYWYQQILGQGPKLLIQFQNNGVVDDSQLPKDRFSAERLKGVDSTLKIQPAKLEDSAVYLCASSLGGAASYNEQFFGPGTRLTVL.

In DNA, the CDR3 is TGTGCCAGCAGTTACACCCCGACGGGAGGGCCCTACGAGCAGTACTTC. Its protein product is CASSYTPTGGPYEQYF. The genes are TRBV6-5 and TRBJ2-7, with 8 bases lining up with TRBD2. V trimming: 2 bases; J trimming: 2 bases; junction bases outside the gene matches: 8. The germline V gene has CDR1 MNHEY and CDR2 SVGAGI. The CDR3 sequence is 16 residues long.

The chain joins TRBV12-3 or TRBV12-4 to TRBJ1-1; TRBD1 agrees at 7 bases. The V gene end was trimmed by 7 bases and the J gene end by 7 bases; junction bases not matched to a gene: 15. The CDR3 has 15 residues. As DNA, the CDR3 is TGTGCCAGCACTGTGGGAGACAGGGAGTGGGATGAAGCTTTCTTT. Protein sequence: CASTVGDREWDEAFF.

V usage is TRBV24-1 and J usage is TRBJ2-7, with 9 bases aligning to TRBD1. Germline trimming cut 2 bases from V and 5 bases from J; bases unmatched to any gene: 6. The CDR3 sequence is 15 residues long. Germline V CDR1 and CDR2: KGHDR, SFDVKD. DNA for the CDR3: TGTGCCACCAGTGATTCCGGGACAGGGTCAAACGAGCAGTACTTC. It specifies CATSDSGTGSNEQYF.

The V gene is TRBV7-6, the J gene TRBJ1-1; no reliable D call. The ends were cut back, 5 bases at V and 4 bases at J, with 14 bases in the middle. The CDR3 has 14 amino acids. Germline V CDR1 and CDR2: SGHVS, FNYEAQ. This chain's CDR3 is CASSVGRSATEAFF. In DNA form, the CDR3 reads TGTGCCAGCAGCGTAGGAAGGTCAGCCACTGAAGCTTTCTTT. The complete variable domain, with remaining parts taken from reference TRBV7-6 and TRBJ1-1, reads GAGVSQSPRYKVTKRGQDVALRCDPISGHVSLYWYRQALGQGPEFLTYFNYEAQQDKSGLPNDRFSAERPEGSISTLTIQRTEQRDSAMYRCASSVGRSATEAFFGQGTRLTVV.

The chain couples TRBV29-1 to TRBJ1-2; 9 positions agree with TRBD1. Germline CDR1 reads SQVTM; CDR2 reads ANQGSEA. Losses at the gene ends were 2 bases for V and 8 bases for J; bases not matched to a gene: 9. This CDR3 is built from 14 residues. The CDR3 nucleotides read TGCAGCGTTGAAAGGGGGGACAGGGCGAGAGGCTACACCTTC. This encodes CSVERGDRARGYTF.

V is TRBV20-1 and J is TRBJ2-5; 9 bases align to TRBD1. CDR1 is DFQATT and CDR2 is SNEGSKA in the germline V gene (reference sequence). With V trimmed by 5 bases and J by 5 bases, 9 bases remained unmatched. The CDR3 runs 14 residues. CDR3 protein: CSAGGQGVLETQYF. CDR3 coding DNA: TGCAGTGCTGGGGGACAGGGTGTCCTGGAGACCCAGTACTTC.

CDR3 DNA sequence: TGCGCCAGCAGCCAAGATACCTCAGGACAGGGCCTCTTGAATCAGCCCCAGCATTTT. As protein: CASSQDTSGQGLLNQPQHF. This chain links TRBV4-1 with TRBJ1-5; 8 nucleotides line up with TRBD1. The trim removed 0 bases at V and 4 bases at J, leaving 14 bases unmatched. Germline CDR1 is MGHRA and CDR2 is YSYEKL. This CDR3 contains 19 residues.

This chain joins TRBV12-3 or TRBV12-4 and TRBJ1-3, with D unresolved. The V end lost 7 bases, the J end lost 8 bases, and 9 bases lay between the germline ends. The CDR3 has 11 amino acids. The CDR3 sequence is CASTTGYTIYF. The DNA of the CDR3 is TGTGCCAGCACCACGGGTTACACCATATATTTT.

The chain carries TRBV5-1 and TRBJ1-5; D ambiguous. Trimming stripped 0 bases from V and 4 bases from J, with 8 bases between. The CDR3 consists of 14 residues. Germline CDR1 is SGHRS and CDR2 is YFSETQ. The CDR3 nucleotides are TGCGCCAGCAGCTTGGGGGCAGCTAATCAGCCCCAGCATTTT. Its protein product is CASSLGAANQPQHF.

The genes are TRBV12-3 or TRBV12-4 and TRBJ1-6; a possible D gene is TRBD1 (5 bases). The V end lost 6 bases, the J end lost 5 bases, and 14 bases lay between the germline ends. The CDR3 loop spans 15 amino acids. The chain's CDR3 is CASRPQGGDNSPLHF. In DNA form, the CDR3 reads TGTGCCAGCAGGCCTCAGGGAGGGGATAATTCACCCCTCCACTTT.

The J gene is TRBJ1-2, the V gene TRBV3-1; D is undetermined. CDR1 LGHDT and CDR2 YNNKEL come from the germline V gene (reference sequence). This CDR3 region has 15 residues. Trimming left V 0 bases short and J 4 bases short, with 12 bases between. The CDR3 DNA follows: TGTGCCAGCAGCCAAGAAGAAAACAGTGCCTATGGCTACACCTTC. This codes for CASSQEENSAYGYTF.

The chain carries TRBV9 and TRBJ1-6; no firm D call. The CDR3 has 14 residues. The germline V and J ends were trimmed by 4 bases and 7 bases, with 12 bases remaining between them. Germline V gene lookup returns CDR1 SGDLS and CDR2 YYNGEE. The CDR3 coding sequence is TGTGCCAGCAGCCCTCGACCCGAGAATTCACCCCTCCACTTT. It encodes CASSPRPENSPLHF. Complete variable domain (other parts from reference TRBV9 and TRBJ1-6): DSGVTQTPKHLITATGQRVTLRCSPRSGDLSVYWYQQSLDQGLQFLIQYYNGEERAKGNILERFSAQQFPDLHSELNLSSLELGDSALYFCASSPRPENSPLHFGNGTRLTVT.

V usage is TRBV5-4 and J usage is TRBJ2-3; 8 nucleotides match TRBD2. The V gene end was trimmed by 6 bases and the J gene end by 2 bases; junction bases not matched to a gene: 8. Germline assignment: CDR1 SGHNT and CDR2 YYREEE (reference sequence). This CDR3 has 15 amino acids. The CDR3 DNA reads TGTGCCAGCATCCCCTCGGGGGGGCTCACAGATACGCAGTATTTT. This codes for CASIPSGGLTDTQYF.

In this sample, this clonotype turned up a few times. The V and J genes are TRBV19 and TRBJ2-7, with 10 bases matching TRBD1. V lost 6 bases, J lost 2 bases, and 7 bases stayed unmatched. The length of the CDR3 is 15 residues. CDR1 LNHDA and CDR2 SQIVND come from the germline V gene (reference sequence). The CDR3 reads CASSQRTGGTYEQYF. DNA for the CDR3: TGTGCCAGTAGCCAACGGACAGGGGGGACCTACGAGCAGTACTTC. The full variable domain, with the rest looked up from reference TRBV19 and TRBJ2-7, is DGGITQSPKYLFRKEGQNVTLSCEQNLNHDAMYWYRQDPGQGLRLIYYSQIVNDFQKGDIAEGYSVSREKKESFPLTVTSAQKNPTAFYLCASSQRTGGTYEQYFGPGTRLTVT.

This sequence joins TRBV25-1 and TRBJ1-1; D may be TRBD1 (6 bases). This CDR3 region has 12 residues. Trimming removed 8 bases at V and 3 bases at J, with 10 bases between. In germline, CDR1 is MGHDK, CDR2 SYGVNS. In nucleotides, the CDR3 is TGTGCCAGCGGAAGACAGGACACTGAAGCTTTCTTT. It specifies CASGRQDTEAFF.

V is TRBV4-3 and J is TRBJ2-2; 11 bases are shared with TRBD2. CDR3 size: 16 residues. CDR1 and CDR2 from the germline V gene are LGHNA and YSLEER. V gave up 3 bases and J gave up 7 bases; unmatched junction bases: 7. The DNA for the CDR3 is TGCGCCAGCAGCCAGGTAGCGGGGGGGCCGAGCGGGGAGCTGTTTTTT. This translates into CASSQVAGGPSGELFF.

This clonotype appeared a single time. The gene calls are TRBV4-3 and TRBJ2-7; D may be TRBD1 or TRBD2 (5 bases each). The CDR3 spans 14 residues. CDR1 is LGHNA, CDR2 YSLEER, per germline. The germline V and J ends were trimmed by 5 bases and 3 bases, with 14 bases remaining between them. The CDR3 spells CASSSHRGDYEQYF. The CDR3 DNA sequence: TGCGCCAGCAGCTCGCACAGAGGGGACTACGAGCAGTACTTC.

The rearrangement links TRBV20-1 to TRBJ1-1, with D uncertain. V was pared by 3 bases and J by 1 base, with 9 bases between. Per germline, CDR1 DFQATT and CDR2 SNEGSKA (reference sequence). The CDR3 is 13 amino acids. The CDR3 nucleotides read TGCAGTGCTAGGCAGCAGCCGAACACTGAAGCTTTCTTT. The encoded protein is CSARQQPNTEAFF.

The J gene is TRBJ1-2, the V gene TRBV10-3; 8 bases align to TRBD1. The CDR3 is 13 amino acids. Per the germline V gene, CDR1 is ENHRY and CDR2 is SYGVKD. V was pared by 7 bases and J by 0 bases, with 1 base of the junction left unmatched. The CDR3 is CAITTGANYGYTF. The CDR3 nucleotides read TGTGCCATCACGACAGGGGCTAACTATGGCTACACCTTC.

The V gene is TRBV7-2, the J gene TRBJ2-1; 12 bases match TRBD2. V shed 2 bases and J 8 bases; nucleotides not matched to a gene: 10. Germline V gene data show CDR1 as SGHTA and CDR2 as FQGNSA. The CDR3 runs 17 residues. The CDR3 nucleotides read TGTGCCAGCAGCTTACGGGGGACTAGCGGGCCCAGGGATGAGCAGTTCTTC. Translated, it gives CASSLRGTSGPRDEQFF.

The rearrangement uses TRBV6-8 and TRBJ1-4; D is unclear. The CDR3 is 13 residues long. Deletions cut 6 bases from V and 8 bases from J, with 13 bases between. Germline CDR1 MNHGY, CDR2 SAAAGT. The CDR3 protein is CASSPPRAEKLFF. Here the CDR3 DNA reads TGTGCCAGCAGCCCCCCGCGGGCCGAAAAACTGTTTTTT.

The chain combines TRBV29-1 with TRBJ2-7, with 7 bases lining up with TRBD1. V gave up 6 bases and J gave up 2 bases; unmatched junction bases: 10. Germline CDR1 reads SQVTM; CDR2 reads ANQGSEA. This CDR3 spans 14 amino acids. CDR3 nucleotides: TGCAGCGTCGTTGGGACAGCATTAACCTACGAGCAGTACTTC. Translating gives CSVVGTALTYEQYF.

This chain connects TRBV7-9 to TRBJ2-3; 9 bases are a match to TRBD2. V was clipped by 8 bases and J by 6 bases; unmatched bases: 15. Germline CDR1 SEHNR, CDR2 FQNEAQ (reference sequence). This CDR3 spans 16 amino acids. The DNA for the CDR3 is TGTGCCAGCTCCCCAAATCCGGGACTAGCTTCTGATACGCAGTATTTT. It codes for CASSPNPGLASDTQYF.

This clonotype was observed once. The gene calls are TRBV6-1 and TRBJ2-5, with 8 bases identical to TRBD1. The CDR3 spans 17 residues. Trimming took 5 bases from V and 1 from J; bases not matched to a gene: 12. CDR1 is MNHNS and CDR2 is SASEGT in the germline V gene. The CDR3 sequence is CASSRGQGRGTQETQYF. As DNA, the CDR3 is TGTGCCAGCAGTCGAGGACAGGGAAGGGGCACCCAAGAGACCCAGTACTTC.

CDR3 DNA: TGCAGCGTTGATCCCGACCGACTAGGTGTGGGGGAGACCCAGTACTTC. This encodes CSVDPDRLGVGETQYF. V usage is TRBV29-1 and J usage is TRBJ2-5, with D perhaps TRBD2 (6 bases). Trimming stripped 3 bases from V and 5 bases from J, with 22 bases between. The CDR3 runs 16 residues. CDR1 and CDR2 (germline): SQVTM, ANQGSEA.

This chain joins TRBV9 and TRBJ2-1, with 11 nucleotides matching TRBD2. V shed 2 bases and J 10 bases; nucleotides not matched to a gene: 11. The CDR3 consists of 16 residues. Germline values: CDR1 SGDLS, CDR2 YYNGEE. CDR3 sequence (DNA): TGTGCCAGCAGCGTCCTTAGCGGGGGGGTTTTCGGGGAGCAGTTCTTC. Translated, it gives CASSVLSGGVFGEQFF.